This entry lists 30 T cell receptor beta chains sequenced from one sample in a study of graft-versus-host responses after intestinal transplantation listed by TCRdb under 2021. Library generation was performed with the immunoSEQ multiplex PCR assay. TCRdb re-hosts the immuneACCESS table, in-frame sequences only. Its copies lack some clones; in the studies checked, an unresolved V gene accounts for under half of them, and the cause for the rest is not known. The sample contains over 60,000 clones, more than 90% of them found a single time. The biggest ten clones account for 6.7% of the sample. The material sequenced was bone marrow, taken roughly 110 weeks after intestinal transplantation. The receptors were sampled from a human patient who received an intestinal transplant, so some T cells may come from the graft donor.

The V gene is TRBV5-5, the J gene TRBJ1-4, with D unclear. The germline V gene has CDR1 SGHKS and CDR2 YYEKEE (reference sequence). V was cut by 0 bases and J by 2 bases, with 11 bases left in between. The CDR3 consists of 16 residues. CDR3 amino acids: CASSLAGGDTNEKLFF. CDR3 nucleotide sequence: TGTGCCAGCAGCTTGGCGGGCGGGGATACTAATGAAAAACTGTTTTTT.

The J gene is TRBJ1-4, the V gene TRBV27, with a tentative D call TRBD1 (5 bases). The V end lost 2 bases, the J end lost 0 bases, and 7 bases lay between the germline ends. The CDR3 contains 15 residues. CDR1 is MNHEY, CDR2 SMNVEV, per germline (reference sequence). The CDR3 loop is CASSLTTATNEKLFF. In DNA, the CDR3 is TGTGCCAGCAGTTTAACGACAGCAACTAATGAAAAACTGTTTTTT. The full variable domain, completed using reference TRBV27 and TRBJ1-4, is EAQVTQNPRYLITVTGKKLTVTCSQNMNHEYMSWYRQDPGLGLRQIYYSMNVEVTDKGDVPEGYKVSRKEKRNFPLILESPSPNQTSLYFCASSLTTATNEKLFFGSGTQLSVL.

This clone was detected once. This rearrangement joins TRBV14 to TRBJ1-2; 8 positions match TRBD1. The CDR3 has 13 residues. CDR1 is SGHDN and CDR2 is FVKESK in the germline V gene. V lost 7 bases and J lost 10; bases outside the gene matches: 11. This CDR3 is CASTDSRGLPYTF. CDR3 nucleotides: TGTGCCAGCACCGATTCCAGGGGGCTGCCCTACACCTTC.

This clone was recorded once. The V and J genes are TRBV29-1 and TRBJ1-1, with 8 positions matching TRBD1. Germline lookup yields CDR1 SQVTM and CDR2 ANQGSEA. The CDR3 extends over 15 amino acids. The V segment lost 2 bases and the J segment 1 base; nucleotides outside the gene matches: 6. The CDR3 protein is CSVERTGRQNTEAFF. DNA of the CDR3: TGCAGCGTTGAAAGGACAGGGAGACAGAACACTGAAGCTTTCTTT.

V usage is TRBV7-2 and J usage is TRBJ2-5; D not certain. Germline V lookup: CDR1 SGHTA, CDR2 FQGNSA. The CDR3 sequence is 14 residues long. The V and J ends lost 3 bases and 0 bases respectively, with 8 bases between them. The CDR3 coding sequence is TGTGCCAGCAGCTTCCGGATGTACCAAGAGACCCAGTACTTC. Translating gives CASSFRMYQETQYF.

The V and J genes are TRBV5-1 and TRBJ1-2, with D possibly TRBD1 on 5 matching bases. Germline V gene lookup returns CDR1 SGHRS and CDR2 YFSETQ. Trimming left V 3 bases short and J 3 bases short, with 6 bases between. The CDR3 runs to 12 residues. The CDR3 region is CASSSGDYGYTF. Written as DNA, the CDR3 is TGCGCCAGCAGCTCGGGGGACTATGGCTACACCTTC.

The chain recombines TRBV7-9 with TRBJ2-5, with D possibly being TRBD2 (5 bases). Trimming removed 5 bases from V and 5 bases from J, with 21 bases in between. Germline CDR1 and CDR2: SEHNR and FQNEAQ (reference sequence). The CDR3 loop spans 16 amino acids. This CDR3 reads CASSHPQGGVGETQYF. DNA of the CDR3: TGTGCCAGCAGCCACCCCCAAGGAGGAGTGGGGGAGACCCAGTACTTC.

The chain joins TRBV6-6 to TRBJ2-5, with D unresolved. V shed 2 bases and J shed 5 bases, with 15 bases lying between them. CDR1 and CDR2 from the germline V gene are MNHNY and SVGAGI (reference sequence). This CDR3 has 15 amino acids. CDR3 DNA: TGTGCCAGCAGTTACATCCGGGCCCGTGGGGAGACCCAGTACTTC. Encoded protein: CASSYIRARGETQYF.

V usage is TRBV7-9 and J usage is TRBJ2-3; 9 positions match TRBD2. The CDR3 totals 16 residues. Germline lookup yields CDR1 SEHNR and CDR2 FQNEAQ (reference sequence). V shed 1 base and J 3 bases; nucleotides not matched to a gene: 5. The CDR3, as DNA: TGTGCCAGCAGCTTAGTTGGACTAGCGAGAACAGATACGCAGTATTTT. This sequence encodes CASSLVGLARTDTQYF. Variable domain in full (rest from reference TRBV7-9 and TRBJ2-3): DTGVSQNPRHKITKRGQNVTFRCDPISEHNRLYWYRQTLGQGPEFLTYFQNEAQLEKSRLLSDRFSAERPKGSFSTLEIQRTEQGDSAMYLCASSLVGLARTDTQYFGPGTRLTVL.

This clone counts as medium-sized. The J gene is TRBJ2-7, the V gene TRBV6-1, with D unclear. This CDR3 comprises 11 residues. V lost 1 base to trimming and J lost 4 bases, with 2 bases between them. Germline CDR1 MNHNS, CDR2 SASEGT. CDR3 sequence: CASSEGYEQYF. The CDR3 nucleotides are TGTGCCAGCAGTGAAGGGTACGAGCAGTACTTC.

The rearrangement uses TRBV9 and TRBJ2-1, with D perhaps matching TRBD1 or TRBD2 (5 bases each). This CDR3 is built from 15 residues. Germline CDR1 SGDLS, CDR2 YYNGEE. Trimming removed 4 bases at V and 4 bases at J, with 15 bases between. The CDR3 nucleotides are TGTGCCAGCAGCTTACGGACTGGGGGTTACAATGAGCAGTTCTTC. Protein sequence: CASSLRTGGYNEQFF.

As regards this clone: Other DNA sequences in the sample encode the same CDR3. The chain employs TRBV15 and TRBJ2-7; possibly TRBD1 for D (5 bases). CDR1 is LNHNV, CDR2 YYDKDF, per germline (reference sequence). This CDR3 has 12 residues. The V end was cut by 3 bases, the J end by 4 bases, with 7 bases between. CDR3 sequence: CATSRAGYEQYF. CDR3 DNA: TGTGCCACCAGCAGGGCAGGGTACGAGCAGTACTTC.

This clone was found once. The chain uses TRBV10-3 and TRBJ2-5, with a tentative D call TRBD2 (6 bases). Germline CDR1 is ENHRY and CDR2 is SYGVKD. Trimming took off 0 bases at V and 5 bases at J, with 16 bases between the two ends. This CDR3 contains 16 residues. In DNA form, the CDR3 reads TGTGCCATCAGTGAGTCGAGCGGCGGGGTCCGGGAGACCCAGTACTTC. As protein: CAISESSGGVRETQYF.

The chain uses TRBV14 and TRBJ2-7, with 7 bases matching TRBD2. J lost 3 bases, V lost 1 base, and 9 bases had no gene match. CDR1 and CDR2 from the germline V gene are SGHDN and FVKESK. The CDR3 runs to 16 residues. The CDR3 reads CASSQVAAGVSYEQYF. In nucleotides, the CDR3 is TGTGCCAGCAGCCAAGTAGCCGCGGGGGTGAGCTACGAGCAGTACTTC.

The chain carries TRBV30 and TRBJ2-7; D unresolved. V lost 2 bases and J lost 2, with 10 bases in between. The CDR3 length is 13 residues. The germline CDR1 and CDR2 sequences are GTSNPN and SVGIG (reference sequence). The CDR3 reads CAWSPGRTYEQYF. The CDR3 nucleotides are TGTGCCTGGAGTCCAGGTAGAACCTACGAGCAGTACTTC.

The chain combines TRBV19 with TRBJ2-1, with TRBD2 matching over 13 bases. V trimming: 5 bases; J trimming: 0 bases; junction bases outside the gene matches: 1. Germline-derived CDR1 and CDR2 are LNHDA and SQIVND (reference sequence). The CDR3 runs to 16 residues. CDR3 amino acids: CASSWTSGSSYNEQFF. The CDR3 bases are TGTGCCAGTAGTTGGACTAGCGGGAGCTCCTACAATGAGCAGTTCTTC.

The chain combines TRBV11-1 with TRBJ2-7, with D possibly being TRBD2 (5 bases). Germline lookup yields CDR1 SGHAT and CDR2 FQDESV (reference sequence). This CDR3 is built from 12 residues. V lost 5 bases, J lost 4 bases, and 9 bases lay in between. The CDR3, as DNA: TGTGCCAGCAGCCGCCGGGGTTACGAGCAGTACTTC. Translated, it gives CASSRRGYEQYF.

The rearrangement uses TRBV27 and TRBJ2-2, with 9 bases aligning to TRBD1. This CDR3 has 16 amino acids. Germline assignment: CDR1 MNHEY and CDR2 SMNVEV (reference sequence). Losses at the gene ends were 5 bases for V and 0 bases for J; bases not matched to a gene: 4. The CDR3 DNA follows: TGTGCCAGCAGTCTGGGGGACAGGGCGAACACCGGGGAGCTGTTTTTT. Translating gives CASSLGDRANTGELFF.

This clone has only one observation. CDR3 coding DNA: TGCGCCAGCAGCCCGGACACCCTCACAGATACGCAGTATTTT. Protein: CASSPDTLTDTQYF. V usage is TRBV5-1 and J usage is TRBJ2-3, with D maybe TRBD1 (5 bases). Trimming took off 4 bases at V and 2 bases at J, with 11 bases between the two ends. The CDR3 has 14 residues. Looked up from germline, CDR1 is SGHRS and CDR2 is YFSETQ.

The chain is built from TRBV9 and TRBJ1-2; tentatively, D is TRBD1 (6 bases). Per germline, CDR1 SGDLS and CDR2 YYNGEE. The CDR3 contains 14 residues. V was cut by 2 bases and J by 2 bases, with 10 bases left in between. CDR3 DNA sequence: TGTGCCAGCAGCGTGGACAGAACCAACTATGGCTACACCTTC. Translated: CASSVDRTNYGYTF.

The chain combines TRBV4-1 with TRBJ2-7, with D perhaps TRBD1 (6 bases). Germline lookup yields CDR1 MGHRA and CDR2 YSYEKL. Trimming took off 0 bases at V and 4 bases at J, with 16 bases between the two ends. This CDR3 is 16 amino acids long. Written as DNA, the CDR3 is TGCGCCAGCAGCCAAGAAACAGGGCTAAAGGTTTACGAGCAGTACTTC. Amino acid sequence: CASSQETGLKVYEQYF.

This clone was counted only a few times. This sequence joins TRBV15 and TRBJ2-3, with 8 nucleotides matching TRBD2. J lost 4 bases, V lost 1 base, and 10 bases had no gene match. The CDR3 runs 17 residues. CDR1 is LNHNV and CDR2 is YYDKDF in the germline V gene (reference sequence). The CDR3 reads CATSRVPVAGGADTQYF. In nucleotides, the CDR3 is TGTGCCACCAGCAGAGTTCCTGTGGCGGGAGGCGCAGATACGCAGTATTTT. The complete variable domain, with remaining parts taken from reference TRBV15 and TRBJ2-3, reads DAMVIQNPRYQVTQFGKPVTLSCSQTLNHNVMYWYQQKSSQAPKLLFHYYDKDFNNEADTPDNFQSRRPNTSFCFLDIRSPGLGDTAMYLCATSRVPVAGGADTQYFGPGTRLTVL.

This rearrangement joins TRBV7-9 to TRBJ2-7; D might be TRBD1 (6 bases). V lost 0 bases and J 4 bases, leaving 13 bases between the germline ends. This CDR3 contains 15 residues. CDR1 SEHNR and CDR2 FQNEAQ come from the germline V gene (reference sequence). The CDR3 bases are TGTGCCAGCAGCTTAGCTCTGGGACAAAGATACGAGCAGTACTTC. This translates into CASSLALGQRYEQYF.

This sequence joins TRBV18 and TRBJ2-5; D call uncertain. The germline V gene has CDR1 KGHSH and CDR2 LQKENI. The CDR3 length is 17 residues. Trimming cost V 5 bases and J 5 bases, with 24 bases left between them. CDR3 nucleotide sequence: TGTGCCAGCTCAATTATGGGGTTGACTGGCCGCGCGGAGACCCAGTACTTC. Its translation is CASSIMGLTGRAETQYF.

The gene calls are TRBV6-5 and TRBJ1-5, with a possible D match to TRBD1 (6 bases). CDR3 size: 15 residues. In germline, CDR1 is MNHEY, CDR2 SVGAGI. The V and J ends lost 1 base and 1 base respectively, with 8 bases between them. DNA for the CDR3: TGTGCCAGCAGTTACTACAGGGAGAGCAATCAGCCCCAGCATTTT. This translates into CASSYYRESNQPQHF.

V and J are TRBV9 and TRBJ2-1; 10 bases match TRBD2. With V trimmed by 1 base and J by 9 bases, 7 bases remained unmatched. CDR1 is SGDLS and CDR2 is YYNGEE in the germline V gene. The CDR3 extends over 15 amino acids. CDR3 protein: CASSVLSGGASEQFF. CDR3 coding DNA: TGTGCCAGCAGCGTACTCAGCGGGGGGGCTAGTGAGCAGTTCTTC.

The J gene is TRBJ2-7, the V gene TRBV11-1; unclear D gene. CDR1 is SGHAT, CDR2 FQDESV, per germline (reference sequence). The CDR3 length is 12 residues. Trimming shortened V by 5 bases and J by 2 bases, and 7 bases separated the two germline ends. The CDR3 coding sequence is TGTGCCAGCAGCCCAGGACCCTACGAGCAGTACTTC. Its protein is CASSPGPYEQYF.

The chain couples TRBV18 to TRBJ1-2; 9 bases line up with TRBD1. The CDR3 totals 15 residues. Germline values: CDR1 KGHSH, CDR2 LQKENI. V shed 5 bases, J shed 7 bases, and the junction held 11 bases outside the gene matches. CDR3 sequence: CASSKTGGDYRGYTF. The CDR3 nucleotides read TGTGCCAGCTCAAAGACAGGGGGTGACTATCGTGGCTACACCTTC. Full variable domain (missing parts from reference TRBV18 and TRBJ1-2): NAGVMQNPRHLVRRRGQEARLRCSPMKGHSHVYWYRQLPEEGLKFMVYLQKENIIDESGMPKERFSAEFPKEGPSILRIQQVVRGDSAAYFCASSKTGGDYRGYTFGSGTRLTVV.

This chain uses TRBV6-5 with TRBJ1-3; D gene uncertain. There are 12 residues in the CDR3. CDR1 is MNHEY, CDR2 SVGAGI, per germline. Deletions cut 8 bases from V and 4 bases from J, with 9 bases between. CDR3 sequence: CASSRVGNTIYF. Here the CDR3 DNA reads TGTGCCAGCTCTAGAGTGGGAAACACCATATATTTT.

The chain links TRBV2 to TRBJ2-1; D gene ambiguous. V was trimmed by 6 bases and J by 9 bases, leaving 15 bases between them. The CDR3 is 13 amino acids. Germline V lookup: CDR1 SNHLY, CDR2 FYNNEI. CDR3 amino acids: CASRTFWSIEQFF. The CDR3, as DNA: TGTGCCAGCAGGACCTTTTGGTCGATTGAGCAGTTCTTC.